This entry is about one T cell receptor (beta chain). This record comes from a study of cytomegalovirus exposure and HLA in healthy donors. It was with 60 Vbeta and 13 Jbeta primers that the PCR ran. Data came from immunoSEQ multiplex PCR; TCRdb stores just in-frame clones and leaves some out. The data show about 150,000 clones, about 60% seen once. The germline V gene has CDR1 MDHEN and CDR2 SYDVKM. This CDR3 has 14 residues. Between the trimmed V and J ends, which lost 5 bases and 5 bases, there was a span of 13 bases. This clonotype was sampled from a woman in her fifties or sixties in good health and CMV-seropositive. The chain links TRBV28 to TRBJ2-4; weak D call: TRBD2 (6 bases). Sequenced: PBMCs. This chain's CDR3 is CASSVRERENIQYF. The CDR3 bases are TGTGCCAGCAGTGTTCGGGAGCGGGAAAACATTCAGTACTTC.